A selection of T cell receptor beta chains follows, all from one sample in a study of blood T cells in healthy people across ages. Each CDR3 protein gets one entry after TCRdb re-called the 5' RACE reads with MiXCR. This sample has approximately 800,000 distinct CDR3 sequences, with approximately 25% found just once. A further study also used this sample, focusing on T cells of mothers and their children.

Material: blood. The source of these receptors is a boy aged 10-17 years in good health. Each CDR3 is given with its conserved first and last residue. The D gene is left open where the match is weak. Clone size is stated in some rows and not others, as once, few, many or a class when expanded.

CDR3: CSARGQPSYEQYF
DNA: TGCAGTGCTAGGGGGCAGCCCTCCTACGAGCAGTACTTC
size: .
D: .
J: TRBJ2-7
V: TRBV20-1

CDR3: CAGSLTPGLAGAYEQYF
DNA: TGTGCCGGCAGCCTCACACCGGGACTAGCGGGAGCCTACGAGCAGTACTTC
size: few
D: TRBD2
J: TRBJ2-7
V: TRBV4-2

CDR3: CASSQRPGTNYGYTF
DNA: TGTGCCAGCAGCCAAAGGCCAGGAACAAACTATGGCTACACCTTC
size: .
D: .
J: TRBJ1-2
V: TRBV3-1

CDR3: CATSNPEKLFF
DNA: TGTGCCACCAGCAACCCAGAAAAACTGTTTTTT
size: few
D: .
J: TRBJ1-4
V: TRBV15

CDR3: CATTETANEKLFF
DNA: TGTGCCACTACAGAGACAGCCAATGAAAAACTGTTTTTT
size: few
D: .
J: TRBJ1-4
V: TRBV28

CDR3: CASSRGQAETQYF
DNA: TGTGCCAGCAGTCGAGGACAGGCGGAGACCCAGTACTTC
size: many
D: TRBD1
J: TRBJ2-5
V: TRBV6-6

CDR3: CASSLAGSKLNTEAFF
DNA: TGCGCCAGCAGCTTGGCTGGTAGCAAATTGAACACTGAAGCTTTCTTT
size: .
D: .
J: TRBJ1-1
V: TRBV5-1

CDR3: CSVDSSMNTEAFF
DNA: TGCAGCGTAGACAGCTCTATGAACACTGAAGCTTTCTTT
size: .
D: .
J: TRBJ1-1
V: TRBV29-1

CDR3: CASSLVPGSGANVLTF
DNA: TGTGCCAGCAGCTTAGTTCCGGGGTCGGGGGCCAACGTCCTGACTTTC
size: .
D: .
J: TRBJ2-6
V: TRBV7-2

CDR3: CASSSAGDGETQYF
DNA: TGTGCCAGCAGCTCCGCAGGGGATGGGGAGACCCAGTACTTC
size: few
D: .
J: TRBJ2-5
V: TRBV7-3

CDR3: CASSWGGGRGQETQYF
DNA: TGTGCCAGCAGCTGGGGTGGCGGCAGGGGGCAAGAGACCCAGTACTTC
size: few
D: TRBD1
J: TRBJ2-5
V: TRBV7-8

CDR3: CAISEPTGTSGYNEQFF
DNA: TGTGCCATCAGTGAACCTACCGGGACTAGCGGGTACAATGAGCAGTTCTTC
size: few
D: TRBD2
J: TRBJ2-1
V: TRBV10-3

CDR3: CASSPTGENYNEQFF
DNA: TGCGCCAGTAGCCCGACAGGGGAAAACTACAATGAGCAGTTCTTC
size: .
D: TRBD1
J: TRBJ2-1
V: TRBV5-1

CDR3: CASSSPGLKYGYTF
DNA: TGTGCCAGCAGCTCACCGGGACTGAAATATGGCTACACCTTC
size: .
D: .
J: TRBJ1-2
V: TRBV5-4

CDR3: CASSEPSSDPYYEQYF
DNA: TGTGCCAGCAGTGAGCCCTCTAGCGACCCCTACTACGAGCAGTACTTC
size: few
D: .
J: TRBJ2-7
V: TRBV2

CDR3: CSVATSGSAGELFF
DNA: TGCAGCGTCGCGACTAGCGGGAGTGCCGGGGAGCTGTTTTTT
size: .
D: TRBD2
J: TRBJ2-2
V: TRBV29-1

CDR3: CASSLFDEQFF
DNA: TGTGCCAGCAGCTTATTCGATGAGCAGTTCTTC
size: few
D: .
J: TRBJ2-1
V: TRBV7-2

CDR3: CASSQGGQGMGNQPQHF
DNA: TGTGCCAGCAGCCAAGGGGGACAGGGGATGGGCAATCAGCCCCAGCATTTT
size: .
D: TRBD1
J: TRBJ1-5
V: TRBV3-1

CDR3: CASSMQGPTTNTGELFF
DNA: TGCGCCAGCAGCATGCAAGGGCCCACGACGAACACCGGGGAGCTGTTTTTT
size: few
D: .
J: TRBJ2-2
V: TRBV5-1

CDR3: CASSQGQGGSSYNSPLHF
DNA: TGCGCCAGCAGCCAGGGACAGGGGGGGAGCTCCTATAATTCACCCCTCCACTTT
size: few
D: TRBD1
J: TRBJ1-6
V: TRBV4-1

CDR3: CASSLRSQYYEQYF
DNA: TGTGCCAGCAGCTTAAGGTCGCAGTACTACGAGCAGTACTTC
size: few
D: .
J: TRBJ2-7
V: TRBV11-2

CDR3: CATSREDGYGYTF
DNA: TGTGCCACCAGCAGAGAGGATGGCTATGGCTACACCTTC
size: .
D: .
J: TRBJ1-2
V: TRBV15

CDR3: CSAKGRATYNEQFF
DNA: TGCAGTGCGAAGGGGAGGGCCACCTACAATGAGCAGTTCTTC
size: few
D: TRBD2
J: TRBJ2-1
V: TRBV20-1

CDR3: CASSLERPAGETQYF
DNA: TGCGCCAGCAGCTTGGAACGACCCGCCGGGGAGACCCAGTACTTC
size: .
D: .
J: TRBJ2-5
V: TRBV5-1

CDR3: CASSPGPLNKAQYF
DNA: TGTGCCAGCAGTCCGGGACCCCTCAATAAGGCGCAGTATTTT
size: .
D: .
J: TRBJ2-3
V: TRBV2

CDR3: CASSLSGLAGGPNNEQFF
DNA: TGTGCCAGCAGTTTATCGGGACTAGCGGGAGGGCCCAACAATGAGCAGTTCTTC
size: .
D: TRBD2
J: TRBJ2-1
V: TRBV27

CDR3: CSVIPGNYEQYF
DNA: TGCAGCGTGATACCGGGGAACTACGAGCAGTACTTC
size: .
D: .
J: TRBJ2-7
V: TRBV29-1

CDR3: CASSLDRATDTQYF
DNA: TGTGCCAGCAGCCTGGACAGGGCCACAGATACGCAGTATTTT
size: many
D: TRBD1
J: TRBJ2-3
V: TRBV7-2